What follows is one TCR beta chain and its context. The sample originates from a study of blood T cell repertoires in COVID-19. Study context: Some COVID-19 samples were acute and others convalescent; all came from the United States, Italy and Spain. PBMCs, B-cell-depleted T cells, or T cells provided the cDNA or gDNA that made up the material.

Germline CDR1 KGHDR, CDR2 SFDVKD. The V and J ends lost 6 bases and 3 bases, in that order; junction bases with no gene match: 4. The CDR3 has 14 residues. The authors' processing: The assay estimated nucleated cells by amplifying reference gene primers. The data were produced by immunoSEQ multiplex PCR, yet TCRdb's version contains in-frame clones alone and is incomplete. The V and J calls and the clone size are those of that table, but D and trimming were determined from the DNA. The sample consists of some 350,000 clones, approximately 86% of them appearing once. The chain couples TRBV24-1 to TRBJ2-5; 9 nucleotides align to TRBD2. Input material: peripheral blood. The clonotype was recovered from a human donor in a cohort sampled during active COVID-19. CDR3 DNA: TGTGCCACCAGTTACGCGGGGGGGGAAGAGACCCAGTACTTC. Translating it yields CATSYAGGEETQYF.